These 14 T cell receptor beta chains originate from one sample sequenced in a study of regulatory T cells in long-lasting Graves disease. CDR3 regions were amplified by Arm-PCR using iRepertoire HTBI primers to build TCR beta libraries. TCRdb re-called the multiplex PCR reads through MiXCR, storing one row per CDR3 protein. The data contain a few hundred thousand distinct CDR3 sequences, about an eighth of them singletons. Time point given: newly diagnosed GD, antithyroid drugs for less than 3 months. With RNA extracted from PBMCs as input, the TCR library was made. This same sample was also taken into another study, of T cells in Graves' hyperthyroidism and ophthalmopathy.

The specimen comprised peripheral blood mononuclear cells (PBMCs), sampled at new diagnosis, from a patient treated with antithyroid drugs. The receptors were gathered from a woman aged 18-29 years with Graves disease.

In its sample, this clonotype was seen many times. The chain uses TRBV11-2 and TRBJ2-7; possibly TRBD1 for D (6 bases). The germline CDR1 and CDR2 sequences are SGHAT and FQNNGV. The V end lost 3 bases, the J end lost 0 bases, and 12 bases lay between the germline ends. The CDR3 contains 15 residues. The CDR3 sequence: CASSLYQGPSYEQYF. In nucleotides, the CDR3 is TGTGCCAGCAGCTTGTACCAGGGGCCCTCCTACGAGCAGTACTTC.

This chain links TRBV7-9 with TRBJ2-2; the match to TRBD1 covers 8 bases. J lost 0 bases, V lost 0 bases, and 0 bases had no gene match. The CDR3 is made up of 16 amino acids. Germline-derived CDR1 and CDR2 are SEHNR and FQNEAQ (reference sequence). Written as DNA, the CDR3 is TGTGCCAGCAGCTTAGCGGACAGGGCGAACACCGGGGAGCTGTTTTTT. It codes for CASSLADRANTGELFF.

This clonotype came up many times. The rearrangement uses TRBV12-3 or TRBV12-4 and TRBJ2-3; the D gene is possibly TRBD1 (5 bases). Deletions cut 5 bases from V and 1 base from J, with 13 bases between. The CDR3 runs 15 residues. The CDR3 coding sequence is TGTGCCAGCAGTCCCAGACAGTATCGCACAGATACGCAGTATTTT. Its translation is CASSPRQYRTDTQYF.

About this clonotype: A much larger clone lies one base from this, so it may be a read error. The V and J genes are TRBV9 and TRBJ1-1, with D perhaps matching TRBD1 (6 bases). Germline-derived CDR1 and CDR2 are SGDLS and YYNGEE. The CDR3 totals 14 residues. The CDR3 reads CVSSHTGMNTEAFF. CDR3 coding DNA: TGTGTCAGCAGCCATACAGGGATGAACACTGAAGCTTTCTTT.

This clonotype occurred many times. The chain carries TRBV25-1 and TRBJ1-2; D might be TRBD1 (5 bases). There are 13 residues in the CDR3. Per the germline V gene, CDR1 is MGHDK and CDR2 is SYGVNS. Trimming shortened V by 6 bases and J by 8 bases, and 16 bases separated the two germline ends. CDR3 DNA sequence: TGTGCCAGCAGCATGTCCAGGGTAGAGGGCTACACCTTC. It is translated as CASSMSRVEGYTF.

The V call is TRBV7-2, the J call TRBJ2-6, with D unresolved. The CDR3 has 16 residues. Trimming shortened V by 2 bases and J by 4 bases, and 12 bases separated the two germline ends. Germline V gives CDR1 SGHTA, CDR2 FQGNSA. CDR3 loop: CASSLRVFTGANVLTF. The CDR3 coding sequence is TGTGCCAGCAGCTTAAGGGTTTTTACCGGGGCCAACGTCCTGACTTTC.

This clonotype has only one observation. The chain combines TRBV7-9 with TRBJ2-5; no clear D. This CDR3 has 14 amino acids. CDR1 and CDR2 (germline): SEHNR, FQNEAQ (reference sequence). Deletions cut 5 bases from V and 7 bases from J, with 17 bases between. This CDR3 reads CASSPQTNDRTQYF. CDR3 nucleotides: TGTGCCAGCAGCCCTCAGACAAACGACCGGACCCAGTACTTC.

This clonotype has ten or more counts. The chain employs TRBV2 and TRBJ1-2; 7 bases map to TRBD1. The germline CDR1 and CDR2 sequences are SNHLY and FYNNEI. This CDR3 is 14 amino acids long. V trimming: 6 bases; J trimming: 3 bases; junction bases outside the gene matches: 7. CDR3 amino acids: CASRPGTAHYGYTF. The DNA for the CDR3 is TGTGCCAGCAGACCCGGGACAGCACACTATGGCTACACCTTC.

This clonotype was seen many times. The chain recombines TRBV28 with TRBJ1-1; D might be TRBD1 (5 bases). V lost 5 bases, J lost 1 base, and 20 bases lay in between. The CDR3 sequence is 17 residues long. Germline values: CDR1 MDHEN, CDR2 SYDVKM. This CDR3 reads CASSPRRRWGRNTEAFF. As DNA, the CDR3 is TGTGCCAGCAGTCCCAGAAGGCGTTGGGGGAGGAACACTGAAGCTTTCTTT.

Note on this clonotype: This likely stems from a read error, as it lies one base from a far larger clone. CDR3 amino acids: CASSWALAGAGHEQFF. The CDR3 DNA reads as TGTGCCAGCAGTTGGGCACTAGCGGGAGCCGGGCATGAGCAGTTCTTC. The chain combines TRBV12-3 or TRBV12-4 with TRBJ2-3; 11 bases match TRBD2. The DNA end is more similar to TRBJ2-1, so the J call may be wrong. This CDR3 region has 16 residues.

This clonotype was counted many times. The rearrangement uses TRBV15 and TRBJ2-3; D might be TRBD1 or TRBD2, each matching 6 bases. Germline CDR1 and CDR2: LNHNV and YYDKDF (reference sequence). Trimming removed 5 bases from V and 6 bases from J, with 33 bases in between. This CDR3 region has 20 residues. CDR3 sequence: CATSLTQVEGGYWSADTQYF. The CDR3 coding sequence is TGTGCCACCAGCTTAACCCAGGTGGAGGGGGGATACTGGAGCGCGGATACGCAGTATTTT. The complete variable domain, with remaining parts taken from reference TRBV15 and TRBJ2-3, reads DAMVIQNPRYQVTQFGKPVTLSCSQTLNHNVMYWYQQKSSQAPKLLFHYYDKDFNNEADTPDNFQSRRPNTSFCFLDIRSPGLGDTAMYLCATSLTQVEGGYWSADTQYFGPGTRLTVL.

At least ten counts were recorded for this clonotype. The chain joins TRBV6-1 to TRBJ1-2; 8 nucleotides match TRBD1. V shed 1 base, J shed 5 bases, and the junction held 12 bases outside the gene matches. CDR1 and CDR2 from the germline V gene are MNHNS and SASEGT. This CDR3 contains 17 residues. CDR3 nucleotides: TGTGCCAGCAGTGAAGGCGGACAGGGCAGAGTGGGGTATGGCTACACCTTC. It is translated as CASSEGGQGRVGYGYTF.

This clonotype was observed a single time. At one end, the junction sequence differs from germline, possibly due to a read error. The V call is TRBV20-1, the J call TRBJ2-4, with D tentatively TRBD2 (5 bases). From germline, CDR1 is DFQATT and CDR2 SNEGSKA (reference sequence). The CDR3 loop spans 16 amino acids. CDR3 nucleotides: TGCAGTGCTAGTCCCACGGATTACCTAGCCATAAACATTCAGTACTTC. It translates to CSASPTDYLAINIQYF.

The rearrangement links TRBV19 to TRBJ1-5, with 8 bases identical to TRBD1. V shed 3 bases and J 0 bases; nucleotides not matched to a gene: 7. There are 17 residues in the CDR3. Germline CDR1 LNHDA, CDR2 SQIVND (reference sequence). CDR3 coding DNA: TGTGCCAGTAGTATGTGGACAGGGCGCTATAGCAATCAGCCCCAGCATTTT. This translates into CASSMWTGRYSNQPQHF.